A selection of T cell receptor beta chains follows, all from one sample in a study of T cell responses to AZD1222 COVID-19 vaccine. Libraries were prepared by immunoSEQ multiplex PCR; TCRdb keeps only in-frame clonotypes and omits some of them. The table includes 150,000 to 200,000 clones, about 90% detected once. This material consisted of peripheral blood, taken 28 days after the second AZD1222 dose. Receptors originate from an adult who received the AZD1222 COVID-19 vaccine. Each CDR3 is given with its conserved first and last residue. The order of the fields is J gene, V gene, CDR3 protein.

TRBJ1-2 TRBV5-1 CASSPPEPNPTNGYTF
TRBJ2-3 TRBV12-5 CASGSGQFYTDTQYF
TRBJ1-5 TRBV6-5 CASSPPRGGGQPQHF
TRBJ1-2 TRBV9 CASSVDGTSRYGYTF
TRBJ1-1 TRBV29-1 CSVGQAEDEAFF
TRBJ1-2 TRBV25-1 CASSDDDRSYGYTF
TRBJ2-1 TRBV27 CASSLGNNEQFF
TRBJ1-1 TRBV6-5 CASSSNRGEAFF
TRBJ2-5 TRBV3-1/TRBV3-2 CASSWALQETQYF
TRBJ1-1 TRBV27 CASSLTGGDTEAFF
TRBJ2-6 TRBV30 CAWSPFERIGSGANVLTF
TRBJ1-4 TRBV10-3 CASTGTANEKLFF
TRBJ1-2 TRBV6-5 CASTPQGGYGYTF
TRBJ2-1 TRBV4-1 CASSEVAGGLEFEQFF
TRBJ2-3 TRBV9 CASRFQEADTQYF